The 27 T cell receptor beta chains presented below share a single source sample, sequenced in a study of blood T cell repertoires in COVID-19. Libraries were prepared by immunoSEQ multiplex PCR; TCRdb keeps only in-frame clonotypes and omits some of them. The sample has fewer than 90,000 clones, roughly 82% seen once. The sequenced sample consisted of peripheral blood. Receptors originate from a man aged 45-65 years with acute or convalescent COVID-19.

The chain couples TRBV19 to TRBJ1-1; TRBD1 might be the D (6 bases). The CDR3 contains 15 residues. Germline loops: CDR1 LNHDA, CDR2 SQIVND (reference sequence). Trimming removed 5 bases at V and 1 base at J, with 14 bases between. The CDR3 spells CASSLQGTGNTEAFF. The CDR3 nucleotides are TGTGCCAGTAGTCTCCAGGGGACGGGGAACACTGAAGCTTTCTTT. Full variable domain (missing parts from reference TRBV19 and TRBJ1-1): DGGITQSPKYLFRKEGQNVTLSCEQNLNHDAMYWYRQDPGQGLRLIYYSQIVNDFQKGDIAEGYSVSREKKESFPLTVTSAQKNPTAFYLCASSLQGTGNTEAFFGQGTRLTVV.

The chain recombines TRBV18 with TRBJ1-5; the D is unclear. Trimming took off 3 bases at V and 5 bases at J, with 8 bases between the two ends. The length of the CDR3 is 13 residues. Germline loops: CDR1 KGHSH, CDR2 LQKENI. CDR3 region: CASSPWGDQPQHF. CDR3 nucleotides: TGTGCCAGCTCACCTTGGGGAGATCAGCCCCAGCATTTT.

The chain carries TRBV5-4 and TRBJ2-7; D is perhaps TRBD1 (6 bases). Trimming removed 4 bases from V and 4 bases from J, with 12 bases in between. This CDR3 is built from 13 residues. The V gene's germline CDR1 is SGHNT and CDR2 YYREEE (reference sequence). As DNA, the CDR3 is TGTGCCAGCAGCATACAGGGTCGGTACGAGCAGTACTTC. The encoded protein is CASSIQGRYEQYF.

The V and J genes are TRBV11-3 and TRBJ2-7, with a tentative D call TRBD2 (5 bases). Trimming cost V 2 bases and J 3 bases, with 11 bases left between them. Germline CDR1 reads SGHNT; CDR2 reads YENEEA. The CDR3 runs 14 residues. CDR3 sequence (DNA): TGTGCCAGCAGCTTAAGAGGGATAAGCTACGAGCAGTACTTC. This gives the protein CASSLRGISYEQYF.

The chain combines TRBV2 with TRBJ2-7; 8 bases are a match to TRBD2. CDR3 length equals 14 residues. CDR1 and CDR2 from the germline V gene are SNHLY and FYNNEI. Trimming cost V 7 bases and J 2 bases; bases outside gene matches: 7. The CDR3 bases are TGTGCCAGCAAAAGCGGGAGCCAAGCCTACGAGCAGTACTTC. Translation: CASKSGSQAYEQYF.

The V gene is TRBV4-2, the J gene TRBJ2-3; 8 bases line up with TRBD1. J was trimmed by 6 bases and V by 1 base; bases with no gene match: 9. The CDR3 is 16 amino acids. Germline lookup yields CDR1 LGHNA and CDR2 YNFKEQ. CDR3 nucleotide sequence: TGTGCCAGCAGCCAAGGGTTCGTCAGGGGGCTGGATACGCAGTATTTT. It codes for CASSQGFVRGLDTQYF.

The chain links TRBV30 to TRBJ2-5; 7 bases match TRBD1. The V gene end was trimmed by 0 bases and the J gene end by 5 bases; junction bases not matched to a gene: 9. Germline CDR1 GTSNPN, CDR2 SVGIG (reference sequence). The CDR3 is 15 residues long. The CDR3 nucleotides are TGTGCCTGGAGTGTACAGGCAGGGGGTCGCGAGACCCAGTACTTC. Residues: CAWSVQAGGRETQYF.

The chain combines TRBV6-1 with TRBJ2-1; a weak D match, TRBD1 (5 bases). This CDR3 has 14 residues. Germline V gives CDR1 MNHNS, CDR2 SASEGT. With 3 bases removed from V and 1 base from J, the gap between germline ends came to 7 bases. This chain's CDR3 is CASSDQGSYNEQFF. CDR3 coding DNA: TGTGCCAGCAGTGACCAGGGTTCCTACAATGAGCAGTTCTTC.

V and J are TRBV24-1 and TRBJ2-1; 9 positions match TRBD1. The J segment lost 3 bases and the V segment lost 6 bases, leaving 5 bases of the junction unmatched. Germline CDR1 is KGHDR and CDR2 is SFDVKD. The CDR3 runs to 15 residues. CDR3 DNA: TGTGCCACCAGTCCATCGGGACAGGGCTACAATGAGCAGTTCTTC. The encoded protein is CATSPSGQGYNEQFF.

The CDR3 here is CATLGAGGNGYTF. The CDR3 nucleotides read TGTGCCACCTTGGGGGCAGGGGGCAATGGCTACACCTTC. The chain uses TRBV6-5 and TRBJ1-2; TRBD1 aligns across 8 bases. V shed 10 bases and J 6 bases; nucleotides not matched to a gene: 10. Germline V CDR1 and CDR2: MNHEY, SVGAGI. The CDR3 loop spans 13 amino acids.

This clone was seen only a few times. The CDR3 DNA reads as TGTGCCAGCAGCTCTACCGGGACTAAAGAGACCCAGTACTTC. Its translation is CASSSTGTKETQYF. The chain links TRBV7-9 to TRBJ2-5; 7 bases line up with TRBD2. Germline-derived CDR1 and CDR2 are SEHNR and FQNEAQ (reference sequence). The V and J ends lost 4 bases and 3 bases, in that order; junction bases with no gene match: 5. The CDR3 has 14 residues.

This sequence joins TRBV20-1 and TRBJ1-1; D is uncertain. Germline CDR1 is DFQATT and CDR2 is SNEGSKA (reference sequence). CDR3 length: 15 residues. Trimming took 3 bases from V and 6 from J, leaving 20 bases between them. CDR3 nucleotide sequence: TGCAGTGCTAGTGCGGGAGTGGGTGTTCGGGCTGAAGCTTTCTTT. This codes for CSASAGVGVRAEAFF.

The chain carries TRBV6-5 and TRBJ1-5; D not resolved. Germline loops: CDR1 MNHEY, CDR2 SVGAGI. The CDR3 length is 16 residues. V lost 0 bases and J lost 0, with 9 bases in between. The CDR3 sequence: CASSYSRGNSNQPQHF. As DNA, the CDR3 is TGTGCCAGCAGTTACTCCCGGGGTAATAGCAATCAGCCCCAGCATTTT.

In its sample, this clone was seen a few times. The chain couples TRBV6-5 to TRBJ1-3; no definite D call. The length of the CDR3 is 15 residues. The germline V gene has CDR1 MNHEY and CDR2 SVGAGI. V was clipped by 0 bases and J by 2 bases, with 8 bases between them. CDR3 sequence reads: CASSYSFRAGNTIYF. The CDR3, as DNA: TGTGCCAGCAGTTACTCGTTCCGGGCTGGAAACACCATATATTTT.

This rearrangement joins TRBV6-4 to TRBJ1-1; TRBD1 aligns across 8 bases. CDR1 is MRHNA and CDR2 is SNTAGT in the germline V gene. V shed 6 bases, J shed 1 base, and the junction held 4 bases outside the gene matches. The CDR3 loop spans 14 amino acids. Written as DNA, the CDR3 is TGTGCCAGCAGCACAGACAGGGGGAACACTGAAGCTTTCTTT. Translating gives CASSTDRGNTEAFF.

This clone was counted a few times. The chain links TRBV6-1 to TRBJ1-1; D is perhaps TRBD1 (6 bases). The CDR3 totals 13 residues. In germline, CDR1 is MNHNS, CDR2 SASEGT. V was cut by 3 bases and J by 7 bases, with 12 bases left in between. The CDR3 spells CASSDRGRGEAFF. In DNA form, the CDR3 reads TGTGCCAGCAGTGACAGGGGTAGGGGTGAAGCTTTCTTT.

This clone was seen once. In DNA form, the CDR3 reads TGTGCCAGCAGCGACAGGGGGCAAGTGGAGACCCAGTACTTC. Protein: CASSDRGQVETQYF. The rearrangement uses TRBV5-4 and TRBJ2-5; TRBD1 aligns across 10 bases. Trimming removed 4 bases from V and 5 bases from J; junction bases left unmatched: 5. CDR3 length equals 14 residues. Germline V gene data show CDR1 as SGHNT and CDR2 as YYREEE (reference sequence).

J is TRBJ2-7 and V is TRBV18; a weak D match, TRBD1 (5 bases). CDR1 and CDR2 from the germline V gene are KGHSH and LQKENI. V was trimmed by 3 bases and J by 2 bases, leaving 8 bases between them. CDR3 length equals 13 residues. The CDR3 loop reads CASSPRTTYEQYF. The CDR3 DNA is TGTGCCAGCTCACCTCGGACAACCTACGAGCAGTACTTC.

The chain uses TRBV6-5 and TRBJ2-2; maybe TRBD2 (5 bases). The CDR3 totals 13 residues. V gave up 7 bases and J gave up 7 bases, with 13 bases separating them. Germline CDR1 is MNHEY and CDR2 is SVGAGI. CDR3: CASIHYGDGELFF. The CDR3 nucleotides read TGTGCCAGCATCCACTACGGGGACGGGGAGCTGTTTTTT.

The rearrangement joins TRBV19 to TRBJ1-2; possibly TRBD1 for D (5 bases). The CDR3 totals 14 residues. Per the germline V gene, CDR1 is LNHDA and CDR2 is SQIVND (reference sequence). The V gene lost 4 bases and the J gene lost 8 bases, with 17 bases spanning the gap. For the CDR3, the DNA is TGTGCCAGTAGTACTCCAGGGCCGGTCTACGGCTACACCTTC. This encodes CASSTPGPVYGYTF.

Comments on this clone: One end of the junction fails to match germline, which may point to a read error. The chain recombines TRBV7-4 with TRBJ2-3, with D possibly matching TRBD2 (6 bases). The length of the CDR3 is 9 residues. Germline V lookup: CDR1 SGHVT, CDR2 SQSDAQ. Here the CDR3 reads CGEADTQYF. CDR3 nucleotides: TGCGGGGAGGCAGATACGCAGTATTTT.

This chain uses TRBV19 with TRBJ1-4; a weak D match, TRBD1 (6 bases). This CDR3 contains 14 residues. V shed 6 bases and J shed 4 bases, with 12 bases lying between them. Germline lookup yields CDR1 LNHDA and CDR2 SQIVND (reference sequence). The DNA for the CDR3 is TGTGCCAGTAGGAACGGACAGTTTAATGAAAAACTGTTTTTT. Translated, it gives CASRNGQFNEKLFF.

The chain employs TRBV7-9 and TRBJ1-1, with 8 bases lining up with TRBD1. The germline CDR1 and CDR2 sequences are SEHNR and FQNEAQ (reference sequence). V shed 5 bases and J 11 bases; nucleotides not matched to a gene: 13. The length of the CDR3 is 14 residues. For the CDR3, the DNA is TGTGCCAGCAGCCCGACAGGGGACCATGCCTGGGCTTTCTTT. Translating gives CASSPTGDHAWAFF.

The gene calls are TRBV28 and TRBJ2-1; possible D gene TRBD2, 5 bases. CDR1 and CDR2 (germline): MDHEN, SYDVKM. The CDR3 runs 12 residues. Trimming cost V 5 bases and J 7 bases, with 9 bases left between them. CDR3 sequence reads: CASSLTRNEQFF. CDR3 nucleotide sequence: TGTGCCAGCAGTCTCACTAGGAATGAGCAGTTCTTC. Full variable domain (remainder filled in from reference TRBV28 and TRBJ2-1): DVKVTQSSRYLVKRTGEKVFLECVQDMDHENMFWYRQDPGLGLRLIYFSYDVKMKEKGDIPEGYSVSREKKERFSLILESASTNQTSMYLCASSLTRNEQFFGPGTRLTVL.

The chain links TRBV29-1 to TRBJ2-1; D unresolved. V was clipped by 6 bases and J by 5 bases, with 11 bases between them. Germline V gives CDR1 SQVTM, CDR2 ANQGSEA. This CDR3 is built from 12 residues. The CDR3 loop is CSVRSSHNEQFF. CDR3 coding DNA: TGCAGCGTCCGGAGTTCCCACAATGAGCAGTTCTTC.

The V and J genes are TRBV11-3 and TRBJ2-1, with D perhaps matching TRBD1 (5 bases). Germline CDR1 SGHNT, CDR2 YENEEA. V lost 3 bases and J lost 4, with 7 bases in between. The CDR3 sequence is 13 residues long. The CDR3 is CASSFQGYNEQFF. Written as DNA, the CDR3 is TGTGCCAGCAGCTTCCAGGGTTACAATGAGCAGTTCTTC.

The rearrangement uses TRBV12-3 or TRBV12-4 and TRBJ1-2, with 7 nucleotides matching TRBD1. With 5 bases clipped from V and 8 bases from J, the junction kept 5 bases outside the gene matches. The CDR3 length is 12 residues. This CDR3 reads CASSNRGGGYTF. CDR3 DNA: TGTGCCAGCAGTAACAGGGGTGGAGGCTACACCTTC.